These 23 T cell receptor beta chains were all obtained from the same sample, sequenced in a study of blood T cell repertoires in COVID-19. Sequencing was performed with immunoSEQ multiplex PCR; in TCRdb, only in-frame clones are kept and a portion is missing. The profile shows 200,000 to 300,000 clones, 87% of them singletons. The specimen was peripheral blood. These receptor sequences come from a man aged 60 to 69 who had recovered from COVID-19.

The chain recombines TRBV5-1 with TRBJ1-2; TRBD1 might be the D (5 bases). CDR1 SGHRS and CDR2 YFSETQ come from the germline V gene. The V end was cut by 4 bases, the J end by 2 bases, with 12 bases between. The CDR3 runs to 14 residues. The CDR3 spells CASSPTGRNYGYTF. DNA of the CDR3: TGCGCCAGCAGCCCTACAGGAAGAAACTATGGCTACACCTTC.

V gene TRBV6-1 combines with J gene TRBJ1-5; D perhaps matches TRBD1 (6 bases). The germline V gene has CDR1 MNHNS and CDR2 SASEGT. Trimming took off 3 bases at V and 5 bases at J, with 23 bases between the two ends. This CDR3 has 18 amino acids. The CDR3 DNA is TGTGCCAGCAGTGAGGGGAACAGGGTGAGGAATTCAGATCAGCCCCAGCATTTT. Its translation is CASSEGNRVRNSDQPQHF.

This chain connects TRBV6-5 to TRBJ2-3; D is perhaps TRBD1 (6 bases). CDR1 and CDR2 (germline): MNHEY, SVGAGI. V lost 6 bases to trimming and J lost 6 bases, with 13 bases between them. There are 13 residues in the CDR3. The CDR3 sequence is CASSKTGSDTQYF. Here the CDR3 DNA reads TGTGCCAGCAGCAAGACAGGTTCGGATACGCAGTATTTT.

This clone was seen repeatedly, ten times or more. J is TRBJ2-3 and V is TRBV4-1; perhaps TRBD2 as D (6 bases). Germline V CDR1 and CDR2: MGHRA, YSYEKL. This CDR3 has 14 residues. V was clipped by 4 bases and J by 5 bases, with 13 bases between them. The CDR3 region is CASSRSGGGDTQYF. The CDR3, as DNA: TGCGCCAGCAGCCGGTCCGGGGGTGGAGATACGCAGTATTTT.

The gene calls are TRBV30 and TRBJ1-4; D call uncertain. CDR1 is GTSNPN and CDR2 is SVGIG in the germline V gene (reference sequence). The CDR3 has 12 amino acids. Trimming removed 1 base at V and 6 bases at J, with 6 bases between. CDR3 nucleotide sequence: TGTGCCTGGAGTGACTTTCATGAAAAACTGTTTTTT. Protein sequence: CAWSDFHEKLFF.

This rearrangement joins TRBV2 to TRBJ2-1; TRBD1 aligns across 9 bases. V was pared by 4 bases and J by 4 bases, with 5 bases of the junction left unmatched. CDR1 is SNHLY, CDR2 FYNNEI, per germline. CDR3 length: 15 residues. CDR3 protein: CASSGTGGNYNEQFF. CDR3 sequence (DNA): TGTGCCAGCAGTGGTACAGGGGGCAATTACAATGAGCAGTTCTTC.

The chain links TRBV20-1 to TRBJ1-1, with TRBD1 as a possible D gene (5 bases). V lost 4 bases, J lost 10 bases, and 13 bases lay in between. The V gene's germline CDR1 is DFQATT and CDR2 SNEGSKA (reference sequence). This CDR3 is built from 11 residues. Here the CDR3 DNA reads TGCAGTGCTAACCGGGGGTTTGGAGCTTTCTTT. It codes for CSANRGFGAFF.

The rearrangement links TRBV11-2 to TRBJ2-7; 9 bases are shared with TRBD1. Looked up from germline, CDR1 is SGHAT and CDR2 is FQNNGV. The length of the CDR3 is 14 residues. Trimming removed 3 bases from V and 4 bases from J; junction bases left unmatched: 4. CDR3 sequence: CASSFNRGRYEQYV. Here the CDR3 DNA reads TGTGCCAGCAGCTTCAACAGGGGGCGGTACGAGCAGTACGTC.

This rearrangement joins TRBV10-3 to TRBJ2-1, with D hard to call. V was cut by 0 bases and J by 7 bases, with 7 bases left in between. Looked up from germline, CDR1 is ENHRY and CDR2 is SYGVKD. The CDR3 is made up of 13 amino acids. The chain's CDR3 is CAISESKRNEQFF. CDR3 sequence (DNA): TGTGCCATCAGTGAGTCGAAACGGAATGAGCAGTTCTTC.

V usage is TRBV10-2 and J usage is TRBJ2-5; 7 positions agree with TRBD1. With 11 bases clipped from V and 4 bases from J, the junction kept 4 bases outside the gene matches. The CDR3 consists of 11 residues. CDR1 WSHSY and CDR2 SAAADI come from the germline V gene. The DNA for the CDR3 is TGCGCCGTAAACAGGGGAGAGACCCAGTACTTC. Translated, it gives CAVNRGETQYF.

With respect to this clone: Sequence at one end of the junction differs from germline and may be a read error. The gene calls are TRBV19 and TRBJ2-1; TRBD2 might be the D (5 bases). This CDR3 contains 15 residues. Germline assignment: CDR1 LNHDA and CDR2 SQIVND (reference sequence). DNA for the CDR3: TGTGCCAGCAGTAGGTTGGAGGTAGCGACCAATGAGCAGTTCTTC. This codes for CASSRLEVATNEQFF.

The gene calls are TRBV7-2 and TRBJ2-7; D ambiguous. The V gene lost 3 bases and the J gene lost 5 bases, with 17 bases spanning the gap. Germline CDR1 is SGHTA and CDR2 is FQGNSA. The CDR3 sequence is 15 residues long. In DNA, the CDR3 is TGTGCCAGCAGCTTTCGGTCAATAACTCCTAACGAGCAGTACTTC. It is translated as CASSFRSITPNEQYF.

The CDR3, as DNA: TGTGCCAGCAGGGAGGGACAGTGGGGCAATCAGCCCCAGCATTTT. Translation gives CASREGQWGNQPQHF. V gene TRBV2 combines with J gene TRBJ1-5; 7 positions match TRBD1. Looked up from germline, CDR1 is SNHLY and CDR2 is FYNNEI. This CDR3 comprises 15 residues. Trimming at V came to 6 bases and at J to 2 bases, leaving 7 bases not matched to a gene.

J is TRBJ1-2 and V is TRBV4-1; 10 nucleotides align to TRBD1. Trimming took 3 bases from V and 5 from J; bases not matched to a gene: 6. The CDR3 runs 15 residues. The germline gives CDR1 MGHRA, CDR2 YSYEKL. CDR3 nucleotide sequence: TGCGCCAGCAGCCAGACGGACAGGGGGATTTATGGCTACACCTTC. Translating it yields CASSQTDRGIYGYTF.

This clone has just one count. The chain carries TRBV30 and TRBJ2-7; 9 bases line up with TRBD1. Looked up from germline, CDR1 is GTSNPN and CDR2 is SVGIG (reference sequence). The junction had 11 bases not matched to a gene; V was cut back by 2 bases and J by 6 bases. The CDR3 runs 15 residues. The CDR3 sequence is CAWSREPGQGTEQYF. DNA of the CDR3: TGTGCCTGGAGTCGCGAACCGGGACAGGGAACCGAGCAGTACTTC.

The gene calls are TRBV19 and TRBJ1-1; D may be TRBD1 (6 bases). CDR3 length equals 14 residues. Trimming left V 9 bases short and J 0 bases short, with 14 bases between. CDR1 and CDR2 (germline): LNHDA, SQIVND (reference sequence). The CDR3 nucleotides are TGTGCCAGCTGGGACGGACAGATGAACACTGAAGCTTTCTTT. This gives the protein CASWDGQMNTEAFF.

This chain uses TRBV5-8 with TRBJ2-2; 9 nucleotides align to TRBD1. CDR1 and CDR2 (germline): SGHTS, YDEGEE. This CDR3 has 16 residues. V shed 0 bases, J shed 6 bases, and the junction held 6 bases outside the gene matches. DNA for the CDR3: TGTGCCAGCAGCTTGGCCAGGGGACAGGGTGCCGGGGAGCTGTTTTTT. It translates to CASSLARGQGAGELFF.

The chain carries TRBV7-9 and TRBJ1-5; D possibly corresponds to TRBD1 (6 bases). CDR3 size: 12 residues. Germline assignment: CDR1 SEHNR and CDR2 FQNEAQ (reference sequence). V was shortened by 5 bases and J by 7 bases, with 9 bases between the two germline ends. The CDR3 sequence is CASSAQGQPQHF. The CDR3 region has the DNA TGTGCCAGCAGCGCACAGGGCCAGCCCCAGCATTTT.

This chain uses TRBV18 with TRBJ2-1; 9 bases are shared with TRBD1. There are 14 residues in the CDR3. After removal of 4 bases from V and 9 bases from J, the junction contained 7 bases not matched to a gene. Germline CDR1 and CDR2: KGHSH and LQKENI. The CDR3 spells CASSRDGQGREQFF. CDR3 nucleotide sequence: TGTGCCAGCTCACGAGACGGACAGGGGCGTGAGCAGTTCTTC.

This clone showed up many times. The CDR3 DNA reads TGTGCCAGCCGTGGACAGGAAATATATAGCAATCAGCCCCAGCATTTT. Its protein product is CASRGQEIYSNQPQHF. This chain connects TRBV6-1 to TRBJ1-5; 7 bases are shared with TRBD1. Germline values: CDR1 MNHNS, CDR2 SASEGT. The CDR3 spans 16 residues. V was clipped by 8 bases and J by 0 bases; unmatched bases: 10.

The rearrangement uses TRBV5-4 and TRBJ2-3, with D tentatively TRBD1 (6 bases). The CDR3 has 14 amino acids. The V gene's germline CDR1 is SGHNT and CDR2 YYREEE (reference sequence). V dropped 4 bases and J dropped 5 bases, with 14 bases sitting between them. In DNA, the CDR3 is TGTGCCAGCAGCGGTTTACAGGGTAAAGATACGCAGTATTTT. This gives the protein CASSGLQGKDTQYF.

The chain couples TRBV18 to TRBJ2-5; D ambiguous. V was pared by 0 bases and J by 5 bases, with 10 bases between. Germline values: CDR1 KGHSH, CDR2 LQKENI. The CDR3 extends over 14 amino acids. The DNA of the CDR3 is TGTGCCAGCTCACCACCGTCCGTCGGTGAGACCCAGTACTTC. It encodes CASSPPSVGETQYF. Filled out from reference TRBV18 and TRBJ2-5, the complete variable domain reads NAGVMQNPRHLVRRRGQEARLRCSPMKGHSHVYWYRQLPEEGLKFMVYLQKENIIDESGMPKERFSAEFPKEGPSILRIQQVVRGDSAAYFCASSPPSVGETQYFGPGTRLLVL.

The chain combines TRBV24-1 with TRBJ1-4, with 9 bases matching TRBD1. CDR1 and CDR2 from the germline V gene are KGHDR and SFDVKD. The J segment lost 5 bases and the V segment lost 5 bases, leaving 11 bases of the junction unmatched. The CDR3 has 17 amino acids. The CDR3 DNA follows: TGTGCCACCAGTGGTCCGGACAGAGGACAGGGGAATGAAAAACTGTTTTTT. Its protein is CATSGPDRGQGNEKLFF.